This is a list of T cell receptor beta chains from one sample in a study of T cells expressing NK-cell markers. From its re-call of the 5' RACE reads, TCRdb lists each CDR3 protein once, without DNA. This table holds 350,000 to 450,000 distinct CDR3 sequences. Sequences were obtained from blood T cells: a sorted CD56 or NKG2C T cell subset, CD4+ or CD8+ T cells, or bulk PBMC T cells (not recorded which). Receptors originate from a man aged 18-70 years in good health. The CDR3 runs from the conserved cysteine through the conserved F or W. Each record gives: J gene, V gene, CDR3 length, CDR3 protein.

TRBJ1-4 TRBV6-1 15 CASSKKGTGWEKLFF
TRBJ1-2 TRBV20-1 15 CSARDPWRQGDGYTF
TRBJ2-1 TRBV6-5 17 CASSYDPSGGAVGEQFF
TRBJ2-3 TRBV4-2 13 CASSLDGTATQYF
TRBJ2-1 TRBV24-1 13 CATRGGAWNEQFF
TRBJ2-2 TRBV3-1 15 CASSQSPTNTGELFF
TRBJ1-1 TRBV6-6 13 CASSYSREGAAFF
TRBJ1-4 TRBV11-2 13 CASSRTYNEKLFF
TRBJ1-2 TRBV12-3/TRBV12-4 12 CASRSYPYGYTF
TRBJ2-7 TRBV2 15 CASSEASGGFYEQYF
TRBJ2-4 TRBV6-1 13 CASSDRSKNIQYF
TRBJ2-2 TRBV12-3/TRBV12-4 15 CASSLATGGSRELFF
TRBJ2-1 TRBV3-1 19 CASSQDVRGLAGGYNEQFF
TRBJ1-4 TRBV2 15 CASRVQGARTEKLFF
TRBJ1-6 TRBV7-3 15 CASSLKFGGNSPLHF
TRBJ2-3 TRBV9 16 CASSVGGSLNTDTQYF
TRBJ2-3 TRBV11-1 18 CASSLVSLAGGMADTQYF
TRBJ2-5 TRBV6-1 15 CASRDRGGERETQYF
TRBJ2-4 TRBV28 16 CASSFGQGNPKNIQYF
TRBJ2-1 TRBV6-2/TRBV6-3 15 CASSNSGAPYNEQFF
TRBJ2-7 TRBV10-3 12 CAISRLAYEQYF
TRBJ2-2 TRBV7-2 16 CASSHSDGEGAGELFF
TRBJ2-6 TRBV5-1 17 CASSLSHTSSGANVLTF
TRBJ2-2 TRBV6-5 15 CASSYRPTGAGELFF
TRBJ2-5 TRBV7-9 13 CASSPGSRETQYF
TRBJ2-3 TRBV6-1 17 CASSPSPGTASTDTQYF
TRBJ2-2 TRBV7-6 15 CASSRVGANTGELFF
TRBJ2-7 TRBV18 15 CASSAPGTASYEQYF
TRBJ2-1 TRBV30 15 CACSRGTSARNEQFF
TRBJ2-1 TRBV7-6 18 CASSFRFGSGGGYNEQFF